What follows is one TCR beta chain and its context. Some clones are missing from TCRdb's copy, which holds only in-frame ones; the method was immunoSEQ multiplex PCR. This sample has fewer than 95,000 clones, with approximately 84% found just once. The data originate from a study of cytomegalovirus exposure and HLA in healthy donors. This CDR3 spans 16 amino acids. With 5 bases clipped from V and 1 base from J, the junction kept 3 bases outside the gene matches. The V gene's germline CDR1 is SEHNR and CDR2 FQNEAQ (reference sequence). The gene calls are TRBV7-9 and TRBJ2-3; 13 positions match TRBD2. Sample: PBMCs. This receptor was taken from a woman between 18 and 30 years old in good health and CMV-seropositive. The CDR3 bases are TGTGCCAGCAGCCAAGGACTAGCGGGGGGCACAGATACGCAGTATTTT. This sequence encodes CASSQGLAGGTDTQYF.